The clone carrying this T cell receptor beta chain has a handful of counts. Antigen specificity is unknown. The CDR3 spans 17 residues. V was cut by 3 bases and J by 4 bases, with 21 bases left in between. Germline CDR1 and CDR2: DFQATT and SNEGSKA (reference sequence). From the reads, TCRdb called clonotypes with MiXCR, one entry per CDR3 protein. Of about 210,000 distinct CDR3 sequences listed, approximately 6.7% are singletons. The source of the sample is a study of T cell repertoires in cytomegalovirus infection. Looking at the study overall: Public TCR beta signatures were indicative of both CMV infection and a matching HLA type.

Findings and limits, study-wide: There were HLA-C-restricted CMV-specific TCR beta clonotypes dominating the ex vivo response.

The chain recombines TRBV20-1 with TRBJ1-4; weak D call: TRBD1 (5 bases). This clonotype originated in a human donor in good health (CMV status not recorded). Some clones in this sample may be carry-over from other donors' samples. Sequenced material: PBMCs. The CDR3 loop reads CSASRGPVSTNNEKLFF. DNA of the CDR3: TGCAGTGCTAGTAGGGGCCCGGTCTCTACAAATAATGAAAAACTGTTTTTT.